These 11 T cell receptor beta chains were all obtained from the same sample, sequenced in a study of Tregs in tolerant kidney transplant recipients. Sequenced by immunoSEQ multiplex PCR; TCRdb stores in-frame clones only, minus some. The sample comprises about 77,000 clones, more than 95% of which are singletons, and approximately 0.52% rests with the top ten. The sample in question was CD4+ T cells from blood, obtained before the transplant. All receptors come from a human donor who received a combined kidney and bone marrow transplant.

The rearrangement joins TRBV4-1 to TRBJ2-1; 7 positions agree with TRBD2. The germline CDR1 and CDR2 sequences are MGHRA and YSYEKL. Trimming cost V 1 base and J 2 bases; bases outside gene matches: 5. CDR3 length: 16 amino acids. The CDR3 protein is CASSQAERGAYNEQFF. In DNA, the CDR3 is TGCGCCAGCAGCCAAGCTGAGCGGGGCGCCTACAATGAGCAGTTCTTC.

The chain uses TRBV14 and TRBJ1-5; D call uncertain. Germline-derived CDR1 and CDR2 are SGHDN and FVKESK. Trimming took 1 base from V and 6 from J, leaving 7 bases between them. The CDR3 loop spans 13 amino acids. The CDR3 coding sequence is TGTGCCAGCAGCCAAGTAGTCGGTCAGCCCCAGCATTTT. It encodes CASSQVVGQPQHF.

The chain recombines TRBV7-2 with TRBJ2-7; the D gene is possibly TRBD1 (5 bases). Germline CDR1 SGHTA, CDR2 FQGNSA. Trimming left V 4 bases short and J 9 bases short, with 13 bases between. The CDR3 covers 12 residues. The CDR3: CASSYSREPQYF. CDR3 sequence (DNA): TGTGCCAGCAGCTACTCCAGGGAACCGCAGTACTTC.

The chain employs TRBV6-1 and TRBJ2-7; no clear D. From germline, CDR1 is MNHNS and CDR2 SASEGT. CDR3 size: 13 residues. V was trimmed by 1 base and J by 6 bases, leaving 10 bases between them. The CDR3 nucleotides are TGTGCCAGCAGTGAAGTACCGGAGAGCGAGCAGTACTTC. Residues: CASSEVPESEQYF.

The CDR3: CASSRKKNDGEKRYGYTF. The CDR3, as DNA: TGCGCCAGCAGCCGAAAGAAAAACGACGGAGAGAAGAGGTATGGCTACACCTTC. V and J are TRBV4-3 and TRBJ1-2; D is unresolved. The germline CDR1 and CDR2 sequences are LGHNA and YSLEER. V was clipped by 4 bases and J by 5 bases, with 26 bases between them. The length of the CDR3 is 18 residues.

This chain links TRBV11-3 with TRBJ2-1, with 8 bases aligning to TRBD2. J gave up 5 bases and V 3 bases, and 9 bases lay outside the gene matches. The germline gives CDR1 SGHNT, CDR2 YENEEA. The CDR3 has 16 amino acids. CDR3: CASSFGVSGIHNEQFF. The CDR3 DNA is TGTGCCAGCAGCTTTGGGGTTAGCGGGATCCACAATGAGCAGTTCTTC.

This chain joins TRBV23-1 and TRBJ2-1, with D possibly being TRBD2 (7 bases). TRBV23-1 is recorded as an ORF, its role being uncertain. The V end was cut by 0 bases, the J end by 0 bases, with 18 bases between. CDR3 size: 19 residues. The CDR3 DNA reads as TGCGCCAGCAGTCAATCGTATTTGGGGAGGGACACCTCCTACAATGAGCAGTTCTTC. It yields the protein CASSQSYLGRDTSYNEQFF.

V gene TRBV5-1 combines with J gene TRBJ2-7, with D possibly matching TRBD2 (5 bases). Per the germline V gene, CDR1 is SGHRS and CDR2 is YFSETQ. The CDR3 sequence is 15 residues long. Trimming removed 0 bases at V and 1 base at J, with 11 bases between. This chain's CDR3 is CASSLAYGDSYEQYF. CDR3 nucleotides: TGCGCCAGCAGCTTGGCTTACGGGGATTCCTACGAGCAGTACTTC.

This chain joins TRBV29-1 and TRBJ2-7; 11 bases fit TRBD1. In germline, CDR1 is SQVTM, CDR2 ANQGSEA. V trimming: 4 bases; J trimming: 4 bases; junction bases outside the gene matches: 3. CDR3 length equals 13 residues. The CDR3 protein is CSVGTGGTYEQYF. The CDR3 region has the DNA TGCAGCGTTGGGACAGGGGGCACGTACGAGCAGTACTTC.

The chain carries TRBV19 and TRBJ2-5; maybe TRBD1 (5 bases). Germline V gives CDR1 LNHDA, CDR2 SQIVND (reference sequence). This CDR3 has 17 residues. V lost 3 bases and J lost 2, with 19 bases in between. The DNA for the CDR3 is TGTGCCAGTAGTATGGCTGCGACAGACCGGCCGCAAGAGACCCAGTACTTC. This sequence encodes CASSMAATDRPQETQYF.

This chain links TRBV27 with TRBJ2-6; the D gene is possibly TRBD2 (5 bases). V gave up 6 bases and J gave up 0 bases, with 18 bases separating them. There are 18 residues in the CDR3. Germline CDR1 MNHEY, CDR2 SMNVEV (reference sequence). The CDR3 DNA reads as TGTGCCAGCAGAAACCTCCCGAGGGAGTCCTCTGGGGCCAACGTCCTGACTTTC. It translates to CASRNLPRESSGANVLTF.